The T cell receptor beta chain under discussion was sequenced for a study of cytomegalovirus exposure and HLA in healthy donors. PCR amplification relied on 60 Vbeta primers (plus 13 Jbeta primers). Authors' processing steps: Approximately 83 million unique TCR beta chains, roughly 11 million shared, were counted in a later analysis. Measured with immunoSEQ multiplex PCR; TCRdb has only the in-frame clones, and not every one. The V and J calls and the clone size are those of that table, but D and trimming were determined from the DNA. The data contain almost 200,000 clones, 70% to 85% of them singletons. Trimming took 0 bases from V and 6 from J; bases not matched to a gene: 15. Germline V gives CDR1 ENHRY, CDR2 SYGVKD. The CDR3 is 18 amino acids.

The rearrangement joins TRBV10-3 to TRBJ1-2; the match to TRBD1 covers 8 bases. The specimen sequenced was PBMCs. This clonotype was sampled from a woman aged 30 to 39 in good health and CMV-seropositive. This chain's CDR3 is CAISESYLLLGQGNGYTF. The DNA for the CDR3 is TGTGCCATCAGTGAGTCGTATCTCTTGTTAGGACAGGGAAATGGCTACACCTTC.